Below are 17 T cell receptor beta chains sequenced from a single sample in a study of OX40 agonist ivuxolimab in advanced cancers. Measured with immunoSEQ multiplex PCR; TCRdb has only the in-frame clones, and not every one. The sample includes about 63,000 clones, 75% to 90% seen only once; the top ten take less than 14%. The sample consisted of CD4+ or CD8+ T cells sorted from blood, taken in a trial of the OX40 agonist ivuxolimab. Receptor source: an adult with an advanced solid tumor such as melanoma, head and neck, liver or kidney cancer.

The J gene is TRBJ1-5, the V gene TRBV7-2; no clear D. The CDR3 loop spans 13 amino acids. V lost 2 bases and J lost 3, with 5 bases in between. CDR1 and CDR2 from the germline V gene are SGHTA and FQGNSA. The DNA of the CDR3 is TGTGCCAGCAGCTTAAGGTACAATCAGCCCCAGCATTTT. It specifies CASSLRYNQPQHF.

V gene TRBV28 combines with J gene TRBJ2-7; D is ambiguous. The CDR3 consists of 16 residues. V was trimmed by 6 bases and J by 0 bases, leaving 18 bases between them. In germline, CDR1 is MDHEN, CDR2 SYDVKM. In nucleotides, the CDR3 is TGTGCCAGCAGCCCAGTTGAGAGCCACAGCTCCTACGAGCAGTACTTC. It yields the protein CASSPVESHSSYEQYF.

The chain carries TRBV18 and TRBJ2-3; D perhaps matches TRBD1 (5 bases). There are 16 residues in the CDR3. Trimming cost V 6 bases and J 0 bases, with 16 bases left between them. CDR1 is KGHSH, CDR2 LQKENI, per germline. The CDR3 region has the DNA TGTGCCAGCTCTCGTGGGGCAGAACTTAGCACAGATACGCAGTATTTT. It translates to CASSRGAELSTDTQYF.

The rearrangement links TRBV7-8 to TRBJ1-2; no definite D call. This CDR3 is 14 amino acids long. Germline V gene lookup returns CDR1 SGHVS and CDR2 FQNEAQ. The V end lost 5 bases, the J end lost 0 bases, and 10 bases lay between the germline ends. The CDR3 region is CASSRTSSNYGYTF. In DNA, the CDR3 is TGTGCCAGCAGCCGGACCTCTTCTAACTATGGCTACACCTTC.

The V gene is TRBV10-3, the J gene TRBJ2-7; D may be TRBD1 (6 bases). The CDR3 runs 12 residues. Germline V CDR1 and CDR2: ENHRY, SYGVKD. Trimming shortened V by 6 bases and J by 6 bases, and 12 bases separated the two germline ends. The CDR3 reads CAISRTVVEQYF. The CDR3 DNA sequence: TGTGCCATCAGCCGGACAGTCGTCGAGCAGTACTTC.

The chain links TRBV5-1 to TRBJ1-1; tentatively, D is TRBD1 (6 bases). Trimming took off 4 bases at V and 9 bases at J, with 22 bases between the two ends. The CDR3 has 15 residues. Per germline, CDR1 SGHRS and CDR2 YFSETQ. The CDR3 region has the DNA TGCGCCAGCAGCCCGATGGGGGCGCCTTATTTTCAAGCTTTCTTT. As protein: CASSPMGAPYFQAFF.

The chain couples TRBV7-9 to TRBJ2-7; TRBD1 aligns across 11 bases. Germline assignment: CDR1 SEHNR and CDR2 FQNEAQ (reference sequence). The junction had 8 bases not matched to a gene; V was cut back by 4 bases and J by 6 bases. The CDR3 is 15 amino acids. The CDR3 loop reads CASSYMDRGQIEQYF. Written as DNA, the CDR3 is TGTGCCAGCAGCTATATGGACAGGGGGCAGATCGAGCAGTACTTC.

The genes are TRBV29-1 and TRBJ1-1, with TRBD1 identical over 7 bases. Unmatched junction bases numbered 4, after V lost 3 bases and J lost 3 bases. The germline V gene encodes CDR1 SQVTM and CDR2 ANQGSEA. This CDR3 has 13 residues. Here the CDR3 reads CSVDSTGDTEAFF. For the CDR3, the DNA is TGCAGCGTTGATAGTACAGGGGACACTGAAGCTTTCTTT.

The V call is TRBV11-1, the J call TRBJ2-5; 9 nucleotides line up with TRBD2. The CDR3 runs 15 residues. Looked up from germline, CDR1 is SGHAT and CDR2 is FQDESV (reference sequence). The ends lost 6 bases at V and 4 bases at J; junction bases unmatched: 9. The CDR3 nucleotides are TGTGCCAGCAGTTCCTATAGCGGGAGAGGAGAGACCCAGTACTTC. Translating it yields CASSSYSGRGETQYF. Drawing the rest from reference TRBV11-1 and TRBJ2-5, the complete variable domain is EAEVAQSPRYKITEKSQAVAFWCDPISGHATLYWYRQILGQGPELLVQFQDESVVDDSQLPKDRFSAERLKGVDSTLKIQPAELGDSAMYLCASSSYSGRGETQYFGPGTRLLVL.

The rearrangement uses TRBV6-1 and TRBJ2-5; TRBD1 matches 8 bases. This CDR3 is built from 18 residues. Trimming at V came to 2 bases and at J to 11 bases, leaving 22 bases not matched to a gene. In germline, CDR1 is MNHNS, CDR2 SASEGT. The CDR3 is CASSELGRQDRASGEQYF. CDR3 nucleotide sequence: TGTGCCAGCAGTGAACTTGGGCGGCAGGACAGGGCCTCTGGTGAGCAGTACTTC.

This chain uses TRBV19 with TRBJ2-2; TRBD1 matches at 7 bases. CDR1 is LNHDA, CDR2 SQIVND, per germline (reference sequence). The CDR3 consists of 15 residues. The V gene end was trimmed by 1 base and the J gene end by 4 bases; junction bases not matched to a gene: 3. The DNA of the CDR3 is TGTGCCAGTAGTATAGCCGGGACAGCCACCGGGGAGCTGTTTTTT. It specifies CASSIAGTATGELFF.

The V call is TRBV28, the J call TRBJ1-2; possible D gene TRBD1, 6 bases. CDR3 size: 12 residues. CDR1 MDHEN and CDR2 SYDVKM come from the germline V gene. V was trimmed by 6 bases and J by 4 bases, leaving 9 bases between them. The CDR3 nucleotides read TGTGCCAGCAGCCTGGGGGCCTATGGCTACACCTTC. This translates into CASSLGAYGYTF.

V gene TRBV28 combines with J gene TRBJ1-5; 7 bases match TRBD1. This CDR3 is 16 amino acids long. Germline CDR1 and CDR2: MDHEN and SYDVKM. V dropped 5 bases and J dropped 6; count of bases not matched to a gene: 13. Here the CDR3 reads CASSPGRTGWGQPQHF. The CDR3 DNA sequence: TGTGCCAGCAGTCCCGGGAGGACAGGCTGGGGTCAGCCCCAGCATTTT.

The chain is built from TRBV19 and TRBJ2-2, with a weak D call TRBD2 (5 bases). V lost 5 bases and J lost 7, with 14 bases in between. CDR3 size: 14 residues. Germline V gene lookup returns CDR1 LNHDA and CDR2 SQIVND (reference sequence). The chain's CDR3 is CASSRGARVGELFF. CDR3 DNA sequence: TGTGCCAGTAGTCGGGGAGCGCGGGTCGGGGAGCTGTTTTTT.

This chain links TRBV6-5 with TRBJ1-6, with a tentative D call TRBD1 (5 bases). The CDR3 is 14 amino acids. Germline CDR1 reads MNHEY; CDR2 reads SVGAGI. Trimming shortened V by 7 bases and J by 8 bases, and 15 bases separated the two germline ends. The CDR3 nucleotides are TGTGCCAGCACCTTCCAGGGTAGAGATTCACCCCTCCACTTT. This sequence encodes CASTFQGRDSPLHF.

The chain carries TRBV4-2 and TRBJ2-7; D may be TRBD1 (6 bases). From germline, CDR1 is LGHNA and CDR2 YNFKEQ. The length of the CDR3 is 17 residues. V lost 1 base and J lost 0, with 16 bases in between. CDR3 region: CASSQAHLGARSYEQYF. CDR3 bases: TGTGCCAGCAGCCAAGCCCACTTGGGGGCCCGCTCCTACGAGCAGTACTTC.

This chain links TRBV6-4 with TRBJ2-7, with 9 bases that match TRBD1. The V and J ends lost 7 bases and 0 bases, in that order; junction bases with no gene match: 4. This CDR3 has 14 amino acids. From germline, CDR1 is MRHNA and CDR2 SNTAGT. The CDR3 sequence: CASTGQGNSYEQYF. DNA for the CDR3: TGTGCCAGCACCGGACAGGGGAACTCCTACGAGCAGTACTTC.